This entry lists 5 T cell receptor delta chains sequenced from one sample in a study of TRDV2 sequences in healthy donors (dated by TCRdb to about 2020). The receptor library was made with PCR. The sequencing machine was an Illumina MiSeq. For TCRdb, the public reads were processed anew by CATT, and duplicate DNA sequences were folded into one row. The sample records around 2,200 delta-chain clones, roughly 65% of which are singletons. The top ten hold 14% of the sample. Material for sequencing was Vd2+ gamma-delta T cells from blood. In the paper's terms, the cell subset or site label means: TCR Vdelta2-expressing (gamma9delta2) T cells. These TCRs come from a human donor in good health.

The chain joins TRDV2 to TRDJ3, with TRDD3 identical over 11 bases. This CDR3 has 20 residues. The junction had 10 bases not matched to a gene; V was cut back by 3 bases and J by 1 base. Germline loops: CDR1 GEAIGNYY, CDR2 EKD. The CDR3 here is CACDGVLGDSSSWDTRQMFF. The CDR3 DNA is TGTGCCTGTGACGGGGTACTGGGGGATAGTTCATCCTGGGACACCCGACAGATGTTTTTC.

The chain is built from TRDV2 and TRDJ1; weak D call: TRDD3 (10 bases). Germline CDR1 and CDR2: GEAIGNYY and EKD. The CDR3 contains 19 residues. V lost 4 bases, J lost 1 base, and 27 bases lay in between. CDR3 amino acids: CACDRLPTLGDSGTDKLIF. The CDR3, as DNA: TGTGCCTGTGATCGCCTTCCTACGCTGGGGGATAGTGGCACCGATAAACTCATCTTT.

The V and J genes are TRDV2 and TRDJ1; 10 bases align to TRDD3. V lost 0 bases, J lost 3 bases, and 3 bases stayed unmatched. The germline V gene encodes CDR1 GEAIGNYY and CDR2 EKD. The CDR3 sequence is 15 residues long. The CDR3 sequence is CACDTLLGDSDKLIF. The DNA of the CDR3 is TGTGCCTGTGACACCTTACTGGGGGATTCCGATAAACTCATCTTT.

This clone was seen a few times. The gene calls are TRDV2 and TRDJ1; perhaps TRDD3 as D (5 bases). CDR3 length equals 18 residues. The V end was cut by 3 bases, the J end by 0 bases, with 22 bases between. From germline, CDR1 is GEAIGNYY and CDR2 EKD. CDR3 DNA: TGTGCCTGTGACCCCCTTACGTCCTCTCTGGGAGACACCGATAAACTCATCTTT. Translating it yields CACDPLTSSLGDTDKLIF.

This clone is deemed large. J is TRDJ1 and V is TRDV2; D might be TRDD3 (6 bases). V lost 0 bases, J lost 3 bases, and 10 bases lay in between. Germline CDR1 and CDR2: GEAIGNYY and EKD. The length of the CDR3 is 14 residues. CDR3 nucleotides: TGTGCCTGTGACACCGTGACTGGGCCCGATAAACTCATCTTT. Its translation is CACDTVTGPDKLIF.